This TCR beta chain was obtained from a study of siplizumab effects on memory and regulatory T cells. Per the germline V gene, CDR1 is SGHRS and CDR2 is YFSETQ. V shed 4 bases and J shed 2 bases, with 8 bases lying between them. The CDR3 is made up of 13 amino acids. Study-level points and caveats: Alloreactive sequences traceable to unstimulated CD4+ memory cells declined significantly under siplizumab. It seemed that naive T cells were more diverse than memory cells and were major contributors to the alloresponse. Only a minor fraction of alloreactive clones mapped to unstimulated subsets.

The assay covered 90,000 to 100,000 TCR templates per sample. TCRdb keeps only in-frame clones here, not all; method: immunoSEQ multiplex PCR. This repertoire shows about 110,000 clones, roughly 89% found once; its top ten account for 1.3%. To note about this clone: The antigen is not known.

Sequencing input: CD4+ T cells sorted from blood. The receptor was isolated from a human donor in good health. The chain recombines TRBV5-1 with TRBJ2-3, with D hard to call. CDR3 in amino acids: CASSLVPTDTQYF. DNA for the CDR3: TGCGCCAGCAGCCTCGTACCCACAGATACGCAGTATTTT.